This T cell receptor beta chain was sequenced in a study of cytomegalovirus exposure and HLA in healthy donors. The study, taken as a whole, reports: The listing of 150 to 200 TCR beta chains classed them as cytomegalovirus-associated. In a later analysis, specific HLA alleles were associated with 15,000 or so TCR beta sequences at a 0.05 false discovery rate. A missense DCLRE1C variant was associated with V- and J-gene trimming of TCR beta chains in a later analysis, and an independent cohort replicated the association.

In the PCR, 60 Vbeta and 13 Jbeta primers were used. The repertoire was sequenced with immunoSEQ multiplex PCR; TCRdb's copy has only in-frame clones and lacks some. This sample has 200,000 to 250,000 clones, with more than 85% found just once. With respect to this clone: The target antigen is unknown.

Regarding donors, all were healthy bone marrow donors. Germline V gene lookup returns CDR1 MNHEY and CDR2 SVGAGI. V shed 0 bases, J shed 6 bases, and the junction held 9 bases outside the gene matches. This CDR3 contains 16 residues. The genes are TRBV6-5 and TRBJ2-7, with 9 bases identical to TRBD1. The specimen sequenced was PBMCs. The TCR originated in a woman aged 18-35 years in good health and CMV-seronegative. The CDR3 DNA reads TGTGCCAGCAGTTACTCGCCGGGACAGGGTTCTCGCGAGCAGTACTTC. As protein: CASSYSPGQGSREQYF.